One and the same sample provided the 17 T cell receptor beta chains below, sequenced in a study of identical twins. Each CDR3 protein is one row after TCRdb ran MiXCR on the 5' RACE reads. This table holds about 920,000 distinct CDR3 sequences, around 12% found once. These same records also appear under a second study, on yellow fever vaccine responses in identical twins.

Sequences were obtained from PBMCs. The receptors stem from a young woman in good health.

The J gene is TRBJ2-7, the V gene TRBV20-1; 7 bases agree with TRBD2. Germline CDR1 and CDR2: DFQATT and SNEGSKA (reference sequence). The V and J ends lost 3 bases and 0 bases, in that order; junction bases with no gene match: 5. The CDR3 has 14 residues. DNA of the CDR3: TGCAGTGCTAGCGGGGGGACCAGCTCCTACGAGCAGTACGTC. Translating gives CSASGGTSSYEQYV.

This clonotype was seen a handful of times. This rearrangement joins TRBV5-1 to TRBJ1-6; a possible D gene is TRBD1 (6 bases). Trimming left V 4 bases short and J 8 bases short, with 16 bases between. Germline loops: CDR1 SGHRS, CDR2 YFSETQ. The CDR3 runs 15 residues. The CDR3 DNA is TGCGCCAGCAGCCCCGGGACACCCAGGGATTCACCCCTCCACTTT. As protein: CASSPGTPRDSPLHF.

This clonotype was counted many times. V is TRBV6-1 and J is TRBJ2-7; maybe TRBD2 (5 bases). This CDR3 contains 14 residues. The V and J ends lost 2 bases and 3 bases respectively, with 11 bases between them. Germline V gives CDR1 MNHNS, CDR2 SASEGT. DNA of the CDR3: TGTGCCAGCAGTGAATTCTTGACTAACTACGAGCAGTACGTC. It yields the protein CASSEFLTNYEQYV.

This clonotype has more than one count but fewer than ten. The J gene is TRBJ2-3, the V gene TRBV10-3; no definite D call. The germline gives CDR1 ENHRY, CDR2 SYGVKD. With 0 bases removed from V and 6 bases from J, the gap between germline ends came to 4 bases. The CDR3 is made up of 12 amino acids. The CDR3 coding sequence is TGTGCCATCAGTGAGTCGATTGATACGCAGTATTTT. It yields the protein CAISESIDTQYF.

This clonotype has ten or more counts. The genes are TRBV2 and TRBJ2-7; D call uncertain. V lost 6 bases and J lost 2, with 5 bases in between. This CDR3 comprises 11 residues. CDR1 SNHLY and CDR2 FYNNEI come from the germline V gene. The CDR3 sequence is CASSQTYEQYV. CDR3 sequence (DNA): TGTGCCAGCAGCCAAACCTACGAGCAGTACGTC.

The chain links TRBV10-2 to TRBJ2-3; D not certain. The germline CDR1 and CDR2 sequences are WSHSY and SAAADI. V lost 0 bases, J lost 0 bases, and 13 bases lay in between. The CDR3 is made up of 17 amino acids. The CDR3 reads CASSESFPVTSTDTQYF. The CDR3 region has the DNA TGCGCCAGCAGTGAGTCGTTCCCAGTCACTAGCACAGATACGCAGTATTTT.

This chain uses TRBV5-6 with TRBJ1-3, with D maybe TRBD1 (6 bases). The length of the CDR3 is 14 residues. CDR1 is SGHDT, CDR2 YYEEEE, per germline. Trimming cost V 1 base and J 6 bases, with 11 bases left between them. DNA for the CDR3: TGTGCCAGCAGCTTGAACAGGGTCGAAAACACCATATATTTT. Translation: CASSLNRVENTIYF.

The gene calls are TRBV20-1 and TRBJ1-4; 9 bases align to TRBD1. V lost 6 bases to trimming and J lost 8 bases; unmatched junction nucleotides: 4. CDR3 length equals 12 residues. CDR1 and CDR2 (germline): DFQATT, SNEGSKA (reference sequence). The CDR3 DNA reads TGCAGTGCCGGGACAGGGAAGGAAAAACTGTTTTTT. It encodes CSAGTGKEKLFF.

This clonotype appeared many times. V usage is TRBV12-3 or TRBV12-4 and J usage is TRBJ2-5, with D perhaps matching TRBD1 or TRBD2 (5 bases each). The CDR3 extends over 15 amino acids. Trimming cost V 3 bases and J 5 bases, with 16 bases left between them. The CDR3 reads CASSFRSGWGETQYF. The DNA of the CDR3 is TGTGCCAGCAGTTTTAGGTCAGGGTGGGGGGAGACCCAGTACTTC.

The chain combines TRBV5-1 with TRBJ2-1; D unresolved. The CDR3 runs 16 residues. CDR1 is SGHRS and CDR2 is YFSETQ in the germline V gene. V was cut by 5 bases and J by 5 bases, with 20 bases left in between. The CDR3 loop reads CASRHDLFTLNNEQFF. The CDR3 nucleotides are TGCGCCAGCAGGCACGACCTCTTTACCCTTAACAATGAGCAGTTCTTC. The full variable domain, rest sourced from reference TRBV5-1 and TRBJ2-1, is KAGVTQTPRYLIKTRGQQVTLSCSPISGHRSVSWYQQTPGQGLQFLFEYFSETQRNKGNFPGRFSGRQFSNSRSEMNVSTLELGDSALYLCASRHDLFTLNNEQFFGPGTRLTVL.

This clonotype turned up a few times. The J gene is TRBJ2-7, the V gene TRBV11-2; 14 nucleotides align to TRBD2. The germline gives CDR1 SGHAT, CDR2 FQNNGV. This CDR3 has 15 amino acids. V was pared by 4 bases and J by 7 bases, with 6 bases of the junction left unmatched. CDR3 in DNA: TGTGCCAGCAGCTGGCTGGGACTAGCGGGAGTTGAGCAGTACTTC. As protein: CASSWLGLAGVEQYF. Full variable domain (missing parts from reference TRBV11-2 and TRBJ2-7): EAGVAQSPRYKIIEKRQSVAFWCNPISGHATLYWYQQILGQGPKLLIQFQNNGVVDDSQLPKDRFSAERLKGVDSTLKIQPAKLEDSAVYLCASSWLGLAGVEQYFGPGTRLTVT.

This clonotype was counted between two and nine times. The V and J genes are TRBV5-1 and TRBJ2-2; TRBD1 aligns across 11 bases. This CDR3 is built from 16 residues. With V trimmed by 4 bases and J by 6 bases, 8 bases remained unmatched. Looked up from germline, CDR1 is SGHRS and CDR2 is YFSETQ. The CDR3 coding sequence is TGCGCCAGCAGCACGCCCGGGACAGGGGGTGCCGGGGAGCTGTTTTTT. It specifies CASSTPGTGGAGELFF.

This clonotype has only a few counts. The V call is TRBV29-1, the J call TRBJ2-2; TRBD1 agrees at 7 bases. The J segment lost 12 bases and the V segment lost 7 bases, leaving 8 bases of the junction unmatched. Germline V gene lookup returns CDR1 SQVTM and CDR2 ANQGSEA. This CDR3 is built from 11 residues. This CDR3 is CSGTDREQLFF. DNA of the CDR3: TGCAGCGGCACAGACAGGGAACAGCTGTTTTTT.

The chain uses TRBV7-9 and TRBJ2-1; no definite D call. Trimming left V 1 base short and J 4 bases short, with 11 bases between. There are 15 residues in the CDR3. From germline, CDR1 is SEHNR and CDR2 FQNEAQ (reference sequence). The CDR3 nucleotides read TGTGCCAGCAGCTTAGATGGGTTGGGGTACAATGAGCAGTTCTTC. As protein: CASSLDGLGYNEQFF.

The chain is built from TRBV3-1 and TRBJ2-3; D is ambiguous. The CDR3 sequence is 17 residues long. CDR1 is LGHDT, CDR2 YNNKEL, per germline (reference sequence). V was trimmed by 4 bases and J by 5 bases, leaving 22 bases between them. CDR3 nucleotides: TGTGCCAGCAGCCCATCTCACGAAAGGTTCCCGATAGATACGCAGTATTTT. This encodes CASSPSHERFPIDTQYF.

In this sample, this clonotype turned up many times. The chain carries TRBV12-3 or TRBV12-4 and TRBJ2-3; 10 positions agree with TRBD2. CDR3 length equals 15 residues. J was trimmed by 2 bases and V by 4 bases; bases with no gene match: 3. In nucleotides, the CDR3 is TGTGCCAGCAGTTCCAGCGGGAGGGCCACAGATACGCAGTATTTT. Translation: CASSSSGRATDTQYF.

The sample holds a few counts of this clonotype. For the CDR3, the DNA is TGCAGTGCTAGAGGGGTTTCCGGGGAGCTGTTTTTT. Amino acids: CSARGVSGELFF. The chain uses TRBV20-1 and TRBJ2-2; D not certain. The V gene's germline CDR1 is DFQATT and CDR2 SNEGSKA (reference sequence). Trimming pared 1 base from V and 6 bases from J, leaving 6 bases between. The CDR3 covers 12 residues.